Below are 27 T cell receptor beta chains sequenced from a single sample in a study of T-cell reconstitution after alpha-beta-depleted transplantation in children (TCRdb year 2016). Per the publication, the treatment or condition label means: allogeneic hematopoietic cell transplantation with graft depleted of TCRalphabeta T cells and CD19 B cells. Libraries were constructed by PCR. Sequenced using an Illumina HiSeq 2500. Molecular barcoding was employed in the preparation of TCR libraries, with unique molecular identifiers being used to normalize TCRbeta repertoire quantification. The public reads were reprocessed in TCRdb via fastp at Q25 and MiXCR, keeping in-frame beta chains. CDR3 protein sequences are deduplicated, and each keeps its most common genes and DNA. The sample table records about 100,000 distinct CDR3 sequences; 5.5% to 7% of these occur just once. The ten most abundant clones make up around 23% of the sample.

This specimen was PBMCs, mostly from graft donor cells, taken 360 days after TCRalphabeta/CD19-depleted stem cell transplant. All receptors derive from a male patient aged 2 to 9 who had a stem cell transplant for acute lymphoblastic leukemia, so the T cells may come from the graft donor.

This clonotype was observed at least ten times. The V gene is TRBV27, the J gene TRBJ2-7, with D uncertain. Germline CDR1 reads MNHEY; CDR2 reads SMNVEV (reference sequence). The CDR3 is 15 residues long. The ends were cut back, 3 bases at V and 4 bases at J, with 16 bases in the middle. CDR3 residues: CASSFTPSKGYEQYF. The DNA of the CDR3 is TGTGCCAGCAGTTTTACCCCTTCGAAGGGTTACGAGCAGTACTTC.

Many counts were recorded for this clonotype. The chain carries TRBV2 and TRBJ2-3; D is unclear. CDR3 length: 14 amino acids. The germline V gene encodes CDR1 SNHLY and CDR2 FYNNEI. The germline V and J ends were trimmed by 1 base and 1 base, with 6 bases remaining between them. The chain's CDR3 is CASSEGEGTDTQYF. Here the CDR3 DNA reads TGTGCCAGCAGTGAAGGGGAAGGCACAGATACGCAGTATTTT.

The rearrangement uses TRBV20-1 and TRBJ2-2; 7 nucleotides line up with TRBD2. V shed 5 bases and J 6 bases; nucleotides not matched to a gene: 12. This CDR3 comprises 15 residues. Germline CDR1 and CDR2: DFQATT and SNEGSKA (reference sequence). This chain's CDR3 is CSAPTTSPLAGELFF. The CDR3 DNA reads TGCAGTGCTCCGACGACTAGCCCCTTGGCCGGGGAGCTGTTTTTT.

In this sample, this clonotype turned up many times. The CDR3 DNA follows: TGTGCCAGCAGCCAAGAGAACCAAGCCTACGAGCAGTACTTC. Residues: CASSQENQAYEQYF. J is TRBJ2-7 and V is TRBV3-1; the D is unclear. Per germline, CDR1 LGHDT and CDR2 YNNKEL (reference sequence). V was trimmed by 0 bases and J by 2 bases, leaving 8 bases between them. CDR3 length: 14 amino acids.

This chain connects TRBV7-6 to TRBJ2-3; 8 bases are a match to TRBD2. CDR1 SGHVS and CDR2 FNYEAQ come from the germline V gene. This CDR3 comprises 15 residues. J was trimmed by 6 bases and V by 1 base; bases with no gene match: 6. This chain's CDR3 is CASSLDGGGSDTQYF. CDR3 DNA sequence: TGTGCCAGCAGCTTAGACGGGGGGGGGTCGGATACGCAGTATTTT.

This clonotype has just a few counts. The chain uses TRBV24-1 and TRBJ2-7, with 11 nucleotides matching TRBD1. V was clipped by 0 bases and J by 7 bases; unmatched bases: 7. The germline V gene encodes CDR1 KGHDR and CDR2 SFDVKD. The length of the CDR3 is 16 residues. The CDR3, as DNA: TGTGCCACCAGTGATTTGGCCGGACAGGGGGCTCGGGAGCAGTACTTC. Translated, it gives CATSDLAGQGAREQYF.

This clonotype has only one observation. A read error is possible here, since a much larger clone lies one base away. This chain connects TRBV6-6 to TRBJ1-1; D gene unclear. The germline V gene has CDR1 MNHNY and CDR2 SVGAGI (reference sequence). This CDR3 region has 13 residues. CDR3 protein: CTITEGWNTEAFF. The CDR3 DNA is TGTACCATTACGGAGGGTTGGAACACTGAAGCTTTCTTT.

This clonotype was counted ten times or more. The gene calls are TRBV28 and TRBJ2-7; 9 bases are a match to TRBD2. Germline trimming cut 6 bases from V and 3 bases from J; bases unmatched to any gene: 9. The CDR3 covers 15 residues. The V gene's germline CDR1 is MDHEN and CDR2 SYDVKM. CDR3 residues: CASRERTSEYYEQYF. The DNA for the CDR3 is TGTGCCAGCAGAGAGCGGACTAGCGAGTACTACGAGCAGTACTTC.

Only a few counts were recorded for this clonotype. The chain links TRBV3-1 to TRBJ1-6, with D perhaps matching TRBD1 (5 bases). The ends were cut back, 6 bases at V and 7 bases at J, with 13 bases in the middle. Germline V gene data show CDR1 as LGHDT and CDR2 as YNNKEL (reference sequence). The CDR3 covers 14 residues. The CDR3: CASSPGGKNSPLHF. The CDR3, as DNA: TGTGCCAGCAGTCCTGGGGGGAAAAATTCACCCCTCCACTTT. The entire variable domain, with the rest obtained from reference TRBV3-1 and TRBJ1-6, is as follows: DTAVSQTPKYLVTQMGNDKSIKCEQNLGHDTMYWYKQDSKKFLKIMFSYNNKELIINETVPNRFSPKSPDKAHLNLHINSLELGDSAVYFCASSPGGKNSPLHFGNGTRLTVT.

The CDR3 sequence is CASSQDELLAGGSYEQYF. The CDR3, as DNA: TGTGCCAGCAGCCAAGATGAGCTCCTAGCGGGAGGTTCCTACGAGCAGTACTTC. The V gene is TRBV4-2, the J gene TRBJ2-7; TRBD2 aligns across 11 bases. Germline V gives CDR1 LGHNA, CDR2 YNFKEQ. V lost 0 bases to trimming and J lost 1 base; unmatched junction nucleotides: 8. The CDR3 is made up of 18 amino acids.

This clonotype has more than one count but fewer than ten. The V gene is TRBV5-6, the J gene TRBJ2-5; 9 bases agree with TRBD1. This CDR3 spans 13 amino acids. CDR1 and CDR2 from the germline V gene are SGHDT and YYEEEE. Trimming removed 2 bases from V and 6 bases from J; junction bases left unmatched: 2. The CDR3 spells CASSLDRGKTQYF. DNA for the CDR3: TGTGCCAGCAGCTTAGACAGGGGGAAGACCCAGTACTTC.

There are many counts of this clonotype. The chain is built from TRBV20-1 and TRBJ1-3; D gene uncertain. Between the trimmed V and J ends, which lost 6 bases and 7 bases, there was a span of 16 bases. Germline assignment: CDR1 DFQATT and CDR2 SNEGSKA (reference sequence). The CDR3 runs 13 residues. The CDR3 loop reads CSARQGKENTIYF. DNA of the CDR3: TGCAGTGCCAGACAAGGGAAGGAGAACACCATATATTTT.

In this sample, this clonotype turned up many times. Its ends do not fully match the called genes, so a read error is possible. The V gene is TRBV29-1, the J gene TRBJ1-1, with D unclear. This CDR3 has 12 amino acids. The germline gives CDR1 SQVTM, CDR2 ANQGSEA. The CDR3 bases are TGTTCCTTCATCGGGTTTACGTCCTGGGCTTTCTTT. Translated, it gives CSFIGFTSWAFF.

This clonotype was detected only a few times. The gene calls are TRBV5-6 and TRBJ1-2; TRBD1 is a possible D gene (6 bases). The CDR3 has 15 amino acids. Germline V gene lookup returns CDR1 SGHDT and CDR2 YYEEEE. The V gene lost 4 bases and the J gene lost 2 bases, with 15 bases spanning the gap. CDR3: CASSPWRGGNYGYTF. The CDR3 coding sequence is TGTGCCAGCAGCCCTTGGAGGGGGGGGAACTATGGCTACACCTTC.

This clonotype turned up a few times. The CDR3 coding sequence is TGTGCCAGCAGGAGAACAGGGGTCGGCTACACCTTC. Protein product: CASRRTGVGYTF. The rearrangement links TRBV6-6 to TRBJ1-2, with TRBD1 identical over 7 bases. There are 12 residues in the CDR3. Looked up from germline, CDR1 is MNHNY and CDR2 is SVGAGI (reference sequence). The V gene end was trimmed by 6 bases and the J gene end by 8 bases; junction bases not matched to a gene: 6.

This clonotype was counted ten times or more. The gene calls are TRBV4-1 and TRBJ2-5; 10 bases agree with TRBD1. In germline, CDR1 is MGHRA, CDR2 YSYEKL. The CDR3 is made up of 16 amino acids. Trimming removed 4 bases from V and 5 bases from J; junction bases left unmatched: 10. The CDR3 coding sequence is TGCGCCAGCAGCCCCCACGGGGGGACAGGGGTCGAGACCCAGTACTTC. This sequence encodes CASSPHGGTGVETQYF.

This clonotype appeared many times. The chain is built from TRBV9 and TRBJ2-5; D possibly corresponds to TRBD1 (5 bases). This CDR3 contains 14 residues. CDR1 and CDR2 from the germline V gene are SGDLS and YYNGEE. V was shortened by 1 base and J by 5 bases, with 12 bases between the two germline ends. The chain's CDR3 is CASSVKGNDETQYF. Written as DNA, the CDR3 is TGTGCCAGCAGCGTAAAGGGGAACGATGAGACCCAGTACTTC. The full variable domain, rest sourced from reference TRBV9 and TRBJ2-5, is DSGVTQTPKHLITATGQRVTLRCSPRSGDLSVYWYQQSLDQGLQFLIQYYNGEERAKGNILERFSAQQFPDLHSELNLSSLELGDSALYFCASSVKGNDETQYFGPGTRLLVL.

This clonotype was counted at least ten times. This chain joins TRBV29-1 and TRBJ2-7; 10 bases are a match to TRBD2. The ends lost 4 bases at V and 3 bases at J; junction bases unmatched: 6. This CDR3 contains 14 residues. The germline CDR1 and CDR2 sequences are SQVTM and ANQGSEA. The CDR3 protein is CSVGGASGSYEQYF. The DNA for the CDR3 is TGCAGCGTTGGTGGGGCTAGCGGGAGCTACGAGCAGTACTTC.

The chain uses TRBV27 and TRBJ2-1; unclear D gene. Looked up from germline, CDR1 is MNHEY and CDR2 is SMNVEV (reference sequence). This CDR3 spans 12 amino acids. Trimming removed 8 bases at V and 7 bases at J, with 12 bases between. The CDR3 loop reads CASASLGNEQFF. The CDR3 DNA sequence: TGTGCCAGCGCTTCCCTGGGGAATGAGCAGTTCTTC.

V and J are TRBV4-2 and TRBJ1-1, with unresolved D. Germline-derived CDR1 and CDR2 are LGHNA and YNFKEQ. V dropped 3 bases and J dropped 4 bases, with 15 bases sitting between them. The CDR3 is made up of 15 amino acids. The CDR3, as DNA: TGTGCCAGCAGCCAGTCCTCCGGGGTAACCACTGAAGCTTTCTTT. It encodes CASSQSSGVTTEAFF.

This clonotype showed up many times. The chain uses TRBV10-3 and TRBJ2-7; 8 nucleotides match TRBD2. Germline values: CDR1 ENHRY, CDR2 SYGVKD. CDR3 length equals 14 residues. V lost 4 bases and J lost 0; bases outside the gene matches: 2. The CDR3 is CAISAREVSYEQYF. CDR3 DNA: TGTGCCATCAGTGCGCGGGAGGTCTCCTACGAGCAGTACTTC.

This clonotype was recorded many times. V usage is TRBV7-9 and J usage is TRBJ1-1; maybe TRBD1 (6 bases). CDR1 is SEHNR, CDR2 FQNEAQ, per germline (reference sequence). The CDR3 contains 16 residues. V lost 5 bases, J lost 2 bases, and 18 bases lay in between. CDR3 coding DNA: TGTGCCAGCAGCCCCCTTAATGACAGGTACAACACTGAAGCTTTCTTT. Translating gives CASSPLNDRYNTEAFF.

This clonotype was picked up many times. The chain has TRBV13 and TRBJ2-1, with unresolved D. Germline V gene data show CDR1 as PRHDT and CDR2 as FYEKMQ (reference sequence). V lost 4 bases, J lost 2 bases, and 6 bases lay in between. The CDR3 has 13 amino acids. The CDR3 DNA is TGTGCCAGCAGCTCGATTACCTACAATGAGCAGTTCTTC. Translating gives CASSSITYNEQFF.

J is TRBJ1-2 and V is TRBV10-3; no definite D call. The CDR3 contains 14 residues. Germline CDR1 reads ENHRY; CDR2 reads SYGVKD. Trimming shortened V by 8 bases and J by 0 bases, and 13 bases separated the two germline ends. CDR3 in amino acids: CAIPVAGANYGYTF. The CDR3 nucleotides are TGTGCCATCCCGGTAGCAGGAGCTAACTATGGCTACACCTTC.

Note on this clonotype: This may come from a read error, since a much larger clone is one base off. The V gene is TRBV9, the J gene TRBJ2-1; D unclear. The CDR3 contains 10 residues. Germline CDR1 SGDLS, CDR2 YYNGEE. The CDR3 coding sequence is TGTGCCAGCAGCGGAAATGAGGAGTTCTTC. Encoded protein: CASSGNEEFF.

This clonotype occurred a few times. This chain connects TRBV27 to TRBJ2-1; 8 nucleotides agree with TRBD2. Germline loops: CDR1 MNHEY, CDR2 SMNVEV (reference sequence). J lost 5 bases, V lost 0 bases, and 9 bases had no gene match. This CDR3 is built from 17 residues. The CDR3, as DNA: TGTGCCAGCAGTTTATCGTGGGGACTAGGAACACACAATGAGCAGTTCTTC. Its translation is CASSLSWGLGTHNEQFF.

This clonotype was observed many times. This rearrangement joins TRBV9 to TRBJ2-5, with a weak D call TRBD2 (5 bases). Looked up from germline, CDR1 is SGDLS and CDR2 is YYNGEE. The CDR3 runs to 15 residues. The V gene lost 2 bases and the J gene lost 5 bases, with 16 bases spanning the gap. The CDR3 sequence: CASSVSGSASETQYF. CDR3 in DNA: TGTGCCAGCAGCGTCTCGGGGTCCGCGTCGGAGACCCAGTACTTC.